One sample yielded the 24 T cell receptor beta chains listed below, sequenced in a study of blood T cell repertoires in COVID-19. Profiled with immunoSEQ multiplex PCR; TCRdb holds only in-frame clones, not every one. Among 310,000 or so clones, around 88% were seen once, and the ten largest hold around 1.5%. The sequenced sample consisted of peripheral blood. Receptor source: a woman in her forties or fifties with acute or convalescent COVID-19.

This rearrangement joins TRBV4-1 to TRBJ2-1; D is uncertain. The CDR3 extends over 12 amino acids. Germline V gene data show CDR1 as MGHRA and CDR2 as YSYEKL. V was trimmed by 1 base and J by 6 bases, leaving 4 bases between them. Written as DNA, the CDR3 is TGCGCCAGCAGCCAAGTAGTCAATGAGCAGTTCTTC. This encodes CASSQVVNEQFF.

The V call is TRBV19, the J call TRBJ2-7; 13 nucleotides match TRBD2. J lost 6 bases, V lost 9 bases, and 2 bases had no gene match. This CDR3 has 12 amino acids. Per germline, CDR1 LNHDA and CDR2 SQIVND (reference sequence). CDR3: CASGLAGVEQYF. CDR3 coding DNA: TGTGCCAGCGGACTAGCGGGAGTCGAGCAGTACTTC.

The chain joins TRBV9 to TRBJ2-2; possible D gene TRBD2, 5 bases. Trimming stripped 3 bases from V and 4 bases from J, with 7 bases between. The CDR3 consists of 13 residues. Germline V CDR1 and CDR2: SGDLS, YYNGEE. CDR3 amino acids: CASSASPTGELFF. CDR3 nucleotide sequence: TGTGCCAGCAGCGCTAGCCCCACCGGGGAGCTGTTTTTT.

The J gene is TRBJ1-2, the V gene TRBV2; possibly TRBD1 for D (5 bases). This CDR3 is 14 amino acids long. The V gene lost 8 bases and the J gene lost 2 bases, with 15 bases spanning the gap. The germline CDR1 and CDR2 sequences are SNHLY and FYNNEI. CDR3 amino acids: CASQFQGGNYGYTF. CDR3 coding DNA: TGTGCCAGCCAGTTCCAGGGCGGAAACTATGGCTACACCTTC.

The V and J genes are TRBV6-1 and TRBJ2-7; 8 bases align to TRBD1. The V gene's germline CDR1 is MNHNS and CDR2 SASEGT. J lost 4 bases, V lost 1 base, and 9 bases had no gene match. The CDR3 spans 16 residues. The CDR3 DNA follows: TGTGCCAGCAGTGAAGGTCTAGCAGGGGGCGGGTACGAGCAGTACTTC. Encoded protein: CASSEGLAGGGYEQYF.

This chain joins TRBV6-5 and TRBJ2-1; D uncertain. Germline CDR1 reads MNHEY; CDR2 reads SVGAGI. CDR3 length: 13 residues. The V end was cut by 5 bases, the J end by 3 bases, with 8 bases between. CDR3 protein: CASSLYSYNEQFF. The CDR3 DNA reads TGTGCCAGCAGTCTCTACAGCTACAATGAGCAGTTCTTC.

The V call is TRBV19, the J call TRBJ2-7; TRBD2 matches 14 bases. Per germline, CDR1 LNHDA and CDR2 SQIVND (reference sequence). The CDR3 has 16 residues. V was clipped by 3 bases and J by 3 bases; unmatched bases: 4. CDR3 amino acids: CASSMGLAGESYEQYF. As DNA, the CDR3 is TGTGCCAGTAGTATGGGACTAGCGGGAGAGAGCTACGAGCAGTACTTC.

The rearrangement joins TRBV7-9 to TRBJ2-2, with TRBD2 matching 12 bases. The CDR3 length is 17 residues. Germline assignment: CDR1 SEHNR and CDR2 FQNEAQ (reference sequence). Trimming took 5 bases from V and 2 from J; bases not matched to a gene: 6. For the CDR3, the DNA is TGTGCCAGCAGCCCCCCTAGCGGGAGGGCCAACACCGGGGAGCTGTTTTTT. This gives the protein CASSPPSGRANTGELFF.

With regard to this clone: This specimen includes other DNA sequences encoding the same CDR3. The rearrangement joins TRBV9 to TRBJ2-2, with D maybe TRBD1 (6 bases). Germline V CDR1 and CDR2: SGDLS, YYNGEE. V lost 0 bases, J lost 2 bases, and 8 bases lay in between. CDR3 size: 15 residues. CDR3 nucleotides: TGTGCCAGCAGCGTAGGAGGGGGAAACACCGGGGAGCTGTTTTTT. This translates into CASSVGGGNTGELFF.

This clone was seen repeatedly, ten times or more. The chain is built from TRBV7-9 and TRBJ1-4; D possibly corresponds to TRBD1 (5 bases). The CDR3 spans 15 residues. Looked up from germline, CDR1 is SEHNR and CDR2 is FQNEAQ (reference sequence). V was trimmed by 1 base and J by 5 bases, leaving 11 bases between them. In DNA, the CDR3 is TGTGCCAGCAGCTTAGTGGGGCCCTCGAATGAAAAACTGTTTTTT. Protein: CASSLVGPSNEKLFF.

A few counts support this clone. This chain joins TRBV27 and TRBJ2-2; 7 bases line up with TRBD1. CDR3 length: 16 amino acids. CDR1 and CDR2 (germline): MNHEY, SMNVEV (reference sequence). V gave up 4 bases and J gave up 3 bases; unmatched junction bases: 8. CDR3 sequence reads: CASSSPRDRYTGELFF. The CDR3 DNA is TGTGCCAGCAGTTCACCCCGGGACAGATACACCGGGGAGCTGTTTTTT.

The CDR3 sequence is CASNTGSETQYF. The CDR3 DNA follows: TGTGCCAGCAATACAGGGTCGGAGACCCAGTACTTC. The J gene is TRBJ2-5, the V gene TRBV6-5; D is perhaps TRBD1 (6 bases). Trimming removed 7 bases at V and 5 bases at J, with 11 bases between. From germline, CDR1 is MNHEY and CDR2 SVGAGI. There are 12 residues in the CDR3.

The chain is built from TRBV13 and TRBJ1-5; D is ambiguous. Germline values: CDR1 PRHDT, CDR2 FYEKMQ (reference sequence). V was clipped by 1 base and J by 6 bases, with 10 bases between them. The CDR3 runs 14 residues. The chain's CDR3 is CASSLAGMGQPQHF. The CDR3, as DNA: TGTGCCAGCAGCTTAGCGGGGATGGGTCAGCCCCAGCATTTT. Combining the CDR3 with reference TRBV13 and TRBJ1-5 gives the whole variable domain AAGVIQSPRHLIKEKRETATLKCYPIPRHDTVYWYQQGPGQDPQFLISFYEKMQSDKGSIPDRFSAQQFSDYHSELNMSSLELGDSALYFCASSLAGMGQPQHFGDGTRLSIL.

The chain couples TRBV19 to TRBJ2-3, with 9 bases lining up with TRBD1. With 3 bases clipped from V and 1 base from J, the junction kept 2 bases outside the gene matches. CDR1 is LNHDA and CDR2 is SQIVND in the germline V gene (reference sequence). CDR3 length: 15 amino acids. The CDR3 spells CASSIWTGGTDTQYF. The DNA of the CDR3 is TGTGCCAGTAGTATTTGGACAGGGGGCACAGATACGCAGTATTTT.

V gene TRBV27 combines with J gene TRBJ1-4; D uncertain. CDR1 MNHEY and CDR2 SMNVEV come from the germline V gene (reference sequence). V was clipped by 0 bases and J by 2 bases, with 10 bases between them. The CDR3 spans 16 residues. As DNA, the CDR3 is TGTGCCAGCAGTTTATCGTTGACACCGACTAATGAAAAACTGTTTTTT. Translated: CASSLSLTPTNEKLFF. Using reference TRBV27 and TRBJ1-4 for the parts outside the CDR3, the full variable domain is EAQVTQNPRYLITVTGKKLTVTCSQNMNHEYMSWYRQDPGLGLRQIYYSMNVEVTDKGDVPEGYKVSRKEKRNFPLILESPSPNQTSLYFCASSLSLTPTNEKLFFGSGTQLSVL.

This rearrangement joins TRBV2 to TRBJ1-5, with no clear D. Germline loops: CDR1 SNHLY, CDR2 FYNNEI. The CDR3 is 16 residues long. V was clipped by 3 bases and J by 0 bases, with 12 bases between them. CDR3 in amino acids: CASSDSGWNSNQPQHF. The CDR3 region has the DNA TGTGCCAGCAGTGATTCGGGGTGGAATAGCAATCAGCCCCAGCATTTT.

The chain carries TRBV5-1 and TRBJ2-2; D might be TRBD1 (5 bases). The germline gives CDR1 SGHRS, CDR2 YFSETQ. V lost 3 bases, J lost 6 bases, and 12 bases lay in between. The CDR3 loop spans 14 amino acids. CDR3 DNA: TGCGCCAGCAGCTCAGGAGTAGGGGCCGGGGAGCTGTTTTTT. Protein: CASSSGVGAGELFF.

This clone was found a few times. The chain couples TRBV30 to TRBJ2-7, with 8 bases fitting TRBD1. Germline V gene lookup returns CDR1 GTSNPN and CDR2 SVGIG (reference sequence). J was trimmed by 3 bases and V by 3 bases; bases with no gene match: 10. The CDR3 consists of 15 residues. The CDR3 bases are TGTGCCTGGAGAGCCGACAGGGGAGTTGGCTACGAGCAGTACTTC. Protein sequence: CAWRADRGVGYEQYF.

V gene TRBV7-3 combines with J gene TRBJ1-4, with TRBD1 matching 9 bases. Unmatched junction bases numbered 8, after V lost 2 bases and J lost 4 bases. The V gene's germline CDR1 is SGHTA and CDR2 FQGTGA. The CDR3 has 17 amino acids. In DNA form, the CDR3 reads TGTGCCAGCAGCTTACGACCTCCGGGACAGGGTAATGAAAAACTGTTTTTT. Its protein product is CASSLRPPGQGNEKLFF. Based on the CDR3 plus reference TRBV7-3 and TRBJ1-4, the full variable domain is GAGVSQTPSNKVTEKGKYVELRCDPISGHTALYWYRQSLGQGPEFLIYFQGTGAADDSGLPNDRFFAVRPEGSVSTLKIQRTERGDSAVYLCASSLRPPGQGNEKLFFGSGTQLSVL.

J is TRBJ1-5 and V is TRBV15, with D perhaps TRBD1 (5 bases). The CDR3 length is 15 residues. CDR1 LNHNV and CDR2 YYDKDF come from the germline V gene (reference sequence). Trimming left V 3 bases short and J 3 bases short, with 12 bases between. The CDR3 nucleotides are TGTGCCACCAGCAGCGAAAGGGGCCCCAATCAGCCCCAGCATTTT. Its protein product is CATSSERGPNQPQHF.

This clone was counted once. The chain uses TRBV27 and TRBJ1-5; D gene unclear. V gave up 6 bases and J gave up 0 bases, with 12 bases separating them. Looked up from germline, CDR1 is MNHEY and CDR2 is SMNVEV (reference sequence). This CDR3 spans 15 amino acids. In DNA form, the CDR3 reads TGTGCCAGCAGACGGACGGACTATAGCAATCAGCCCCAGCATTTT. Translating gives CASRRTDYSNQPQHF.

This clone came up a few times. V gene TRBV27 combines with J gene TRBJ1-2; 8 positions match TRBD1. This CDR3 has 15 amino acids. CDR1 is MNHEY, CDR2 SMNVEV, per germline (reference sequence). With V trimmed by 6 bases and J by 2 bases, 8 bases remained unmatched. DNA for the CDR3: TGTGCCAGCAGCCGCCTGACAGGGGTCAACTATGGCTACACCTTC. It translates to CASSRLTGVNYGYTF.

The gene calls are TRBV5-4 and TRBJ1-3; TRBD1 is a possible D gene (5 bases). Trimming took 5 bases from V and 2 from J, leaving 11 bases between them. This CDR3 is built from 14 residues. The germline V gene encodes CDR1 SGHNT and CDR2 YYREEE (reference sequence). The CDR3 region is CASRNDSAGNTIYF. The CDR3 DNA is TGTGCCAGCAGGAACGACAGTGCTGGAAACACCATATATTTT. The variable domain in full, with the rest retrieved from reference TRBV5-4 and TRBJ1-3, is ETGVTQSPTHLIKTRGQQVTLRCSSQSGHNTVSWYQQALGQGPQFIFQYYREEENGRGNFPPRFSGLQFPNYSSELNVNALELDDSALYLCASRNDSAGNTIYFGEGSWLTVV.

The chain combines TRBV5-4 with TRBJ2-5; 10 nucleotides match TRBD2. The CDR3 consists of 16 residues. Trimming at V came to 0 bases and at J to 4 bases, leaving 6 bases not matched to a gene. Per the germline V gene, CDR1 is SGHNT and CDR2 is YYREEE (reference sequence). CDR3 loop: CASSLGASGRRETQYF. The CDR3 DNA follows: TGTGCCAGCAGCTTGGGTGCTAGCGGGAGAAGAGAGACCCAGTACTTC.